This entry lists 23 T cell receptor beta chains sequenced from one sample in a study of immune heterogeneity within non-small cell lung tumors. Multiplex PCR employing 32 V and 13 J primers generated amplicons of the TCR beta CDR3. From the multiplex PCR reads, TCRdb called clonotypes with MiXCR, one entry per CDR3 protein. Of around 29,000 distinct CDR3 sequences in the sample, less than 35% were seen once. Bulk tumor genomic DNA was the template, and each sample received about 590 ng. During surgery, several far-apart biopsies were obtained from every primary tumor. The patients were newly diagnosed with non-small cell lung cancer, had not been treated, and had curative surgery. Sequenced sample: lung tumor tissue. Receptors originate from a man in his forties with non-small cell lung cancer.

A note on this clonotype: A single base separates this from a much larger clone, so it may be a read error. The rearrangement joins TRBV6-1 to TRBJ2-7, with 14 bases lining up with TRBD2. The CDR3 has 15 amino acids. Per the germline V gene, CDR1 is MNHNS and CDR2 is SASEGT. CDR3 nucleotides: TGTGCCAGCAGATGGACTAGCGGGGGGACCTACGAGCAGAACTTC. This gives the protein CASRWTSGGTYEQNF.

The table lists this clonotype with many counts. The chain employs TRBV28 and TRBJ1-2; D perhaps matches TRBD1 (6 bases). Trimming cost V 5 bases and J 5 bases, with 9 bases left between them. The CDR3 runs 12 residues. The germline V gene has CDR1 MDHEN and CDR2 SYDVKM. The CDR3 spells CASSTGQYGYTF. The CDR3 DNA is TGTGCCAGCAGTACAGGACAGTATGGCTACACCTTC.

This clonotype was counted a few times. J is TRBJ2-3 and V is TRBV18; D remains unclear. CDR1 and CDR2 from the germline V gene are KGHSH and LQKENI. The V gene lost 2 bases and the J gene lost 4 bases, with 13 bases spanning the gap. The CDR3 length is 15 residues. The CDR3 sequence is CASSPVFLGADTQYF. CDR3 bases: TGTGCCAGCTCACCAGTTTTTCTAGGAGCAGATACGCAGTATTTT.

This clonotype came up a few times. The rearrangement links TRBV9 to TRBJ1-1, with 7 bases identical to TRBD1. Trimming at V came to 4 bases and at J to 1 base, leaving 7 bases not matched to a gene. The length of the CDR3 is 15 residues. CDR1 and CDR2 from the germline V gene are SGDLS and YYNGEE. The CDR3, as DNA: TGTGCCAGCAGCTCACACAGGGGACAGAACACTGAAGCTTTCTTT. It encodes CASSSHRGQNTEAFF.

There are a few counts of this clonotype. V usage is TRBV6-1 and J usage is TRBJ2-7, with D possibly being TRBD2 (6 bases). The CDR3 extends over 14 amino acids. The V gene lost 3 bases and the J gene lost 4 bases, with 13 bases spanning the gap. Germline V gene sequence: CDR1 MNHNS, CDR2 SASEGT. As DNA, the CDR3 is TGTGCCAGCAGTGATGGGGGACTCGGTTACGAGCAGTACTTC. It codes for CASSDGGLGYEQYF.

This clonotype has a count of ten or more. Here the CDR3 DNA reads TGTGCCAGCAGTCGACTAGCGTGGTACGAGCAGTACTTC. It codes for CASSRLAWYEQYF. The chain is built from TRBV6-1 and TRBJ2-7, with 8 bases matching TRBD2. CDR1 and CDR2 from the germline V gene are MNHNS and SASEGT. The V segment lost 5 bases and the J segment 4 bases; nucleotides outside the gene matches: 4. CDR3 length: 13 residues.

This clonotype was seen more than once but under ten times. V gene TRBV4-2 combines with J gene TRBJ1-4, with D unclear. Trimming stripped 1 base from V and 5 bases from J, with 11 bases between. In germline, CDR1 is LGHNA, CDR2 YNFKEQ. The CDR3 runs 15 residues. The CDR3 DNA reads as TGTGCCAGCAGCCAAGCGAAAAGGGAGAATGAAAAACTGTTTTTT. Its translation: CASSQAKRENEKLFF.

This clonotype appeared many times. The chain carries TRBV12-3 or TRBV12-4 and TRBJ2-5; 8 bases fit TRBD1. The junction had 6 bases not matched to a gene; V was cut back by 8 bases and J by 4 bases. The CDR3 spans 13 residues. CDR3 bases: TGTGCCAGCGGGGGGACAGGAGGAGAGACCCAGTACTTC. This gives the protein CASGGTGGETQYF.

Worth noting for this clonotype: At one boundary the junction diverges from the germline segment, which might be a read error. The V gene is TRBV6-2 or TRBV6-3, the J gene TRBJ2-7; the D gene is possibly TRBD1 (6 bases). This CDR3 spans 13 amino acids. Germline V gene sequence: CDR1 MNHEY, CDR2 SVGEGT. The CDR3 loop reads CASSYSGGYEHYF. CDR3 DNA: TGTGCCAGCAGTTACTCTGGGGGCTACGAGCATTACTTC.

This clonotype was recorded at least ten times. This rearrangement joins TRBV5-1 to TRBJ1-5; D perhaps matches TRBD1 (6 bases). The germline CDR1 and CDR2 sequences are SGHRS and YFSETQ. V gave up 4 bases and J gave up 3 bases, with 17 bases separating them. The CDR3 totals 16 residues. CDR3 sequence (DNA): TGCGCCAGCAGCCCTGGGGGTAGGGGGAACAATCAGCCCCAGCATTTT. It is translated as CASSPGGRGNNQPQHF.

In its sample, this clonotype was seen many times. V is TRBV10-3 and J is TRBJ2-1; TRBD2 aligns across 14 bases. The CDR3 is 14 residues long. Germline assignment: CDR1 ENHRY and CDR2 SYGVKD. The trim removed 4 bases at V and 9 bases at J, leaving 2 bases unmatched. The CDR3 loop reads CAISGLAGGSEQFF. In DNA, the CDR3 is TGTGCCATCAGTGGACTAGCGGGAGGGTCTGAGCAGTTCTTC.

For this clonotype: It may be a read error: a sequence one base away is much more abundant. The DNA for the CDR3 is TGTGCCAGCAGGGGTGGACCCCTACGCAGCCTCTCTGGAAACACCATATATTTT. Translating it yields CASRGGPLRSLSGNTIYF. This rearrangement joins TRBV12-3 or TRBV12-4 to TRBJ1-3; D remains unclear. CDR3 length: 18 amino acids. The germline V and J ends were trimmed by 6 bases and 0 bases, with 21 bases remaining between them.

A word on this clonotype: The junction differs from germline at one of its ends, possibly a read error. The CDR3, as DNA: TGTGCCAGCAGCGTAGGGGTCGGTAATGTAAAACTGTTTTTT. Translating gives CASSVGVGNVKLFF. The chain recombines TRBV9 with TRBJ1-4; D gene unclear. The CDR3 consists of 14 residues. Germline CDR1 and CDR2: SGDLS and YYNGEE.

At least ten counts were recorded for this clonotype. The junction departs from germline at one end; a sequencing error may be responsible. The CDR3 sequence: CASSGETVGVF. In DNA, the CDR3 is TGTGCCAGCAGTGGGGAAACGGTCGGGGTTTTT. The V gene is TRBV6-1, the J gene TRBJ1-4, with no clear D. Germline loops: CDR1 MNHNS, CDR2 SASEGT. The CDR3 totals 11 residues.

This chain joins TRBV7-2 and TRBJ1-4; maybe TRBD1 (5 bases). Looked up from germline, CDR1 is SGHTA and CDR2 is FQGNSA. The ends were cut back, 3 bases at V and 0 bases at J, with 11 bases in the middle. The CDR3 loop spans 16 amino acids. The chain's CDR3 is CASSFARQTTNEKLFF. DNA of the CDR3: TGTGCCAGCAGCTTTGCCCGACAGACAACTAATGAAAAACTGTTTTTT.

The CDR3 DNA follows: TGTGCCAGCAGTTACGACGACAGGATTACAGATACGCAGTATTTT. Protein sequence: CASSYDDRITDTQYF. The chain combines TRBV6-6 with TRBJ2-3, with D perhaps TRBD1 (6 bases). Germline V gives CDR1 MNHNY, CDR2 SVGAGI (reference sequence). The V end lost 2 bases, the J end lost 3 bases, and 12 bases lay between the germline ends. The CDR3 covers 15 residues.

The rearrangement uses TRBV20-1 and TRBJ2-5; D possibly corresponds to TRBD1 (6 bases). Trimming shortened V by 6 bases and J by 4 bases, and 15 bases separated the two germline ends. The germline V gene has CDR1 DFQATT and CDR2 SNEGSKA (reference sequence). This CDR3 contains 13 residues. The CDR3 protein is CSAPGPGVETQYF. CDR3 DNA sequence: TGCAGTGCCCCTGGGCCAGGGGTAGAGACCCAGTACTTC.

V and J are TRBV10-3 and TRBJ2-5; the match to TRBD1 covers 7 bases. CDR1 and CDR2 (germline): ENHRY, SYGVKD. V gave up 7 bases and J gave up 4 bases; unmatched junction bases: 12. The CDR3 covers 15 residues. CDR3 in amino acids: CAITEGVGGGETQYF. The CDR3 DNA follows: TGTGCCATCACCGAGGGGGTAGGGGGCGGAGAGACCCAGTACTTC.

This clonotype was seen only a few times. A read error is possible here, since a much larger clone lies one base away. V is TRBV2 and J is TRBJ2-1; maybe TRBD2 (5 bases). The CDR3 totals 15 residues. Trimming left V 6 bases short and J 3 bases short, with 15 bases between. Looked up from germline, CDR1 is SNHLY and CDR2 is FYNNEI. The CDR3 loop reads CASSKVGVGYNEQFF. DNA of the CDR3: TGTGCCAGCAGCAAAGTGGGAGTCGGCTACAATGAGCAGTTCTTC.

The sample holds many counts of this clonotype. CDR3 coding DNA: TGTGCCAGCAGTGAAGGATTTAGCCAGGGGGCTGGAAACACCATATATTTT. This translates into CASSEGFSQGAGNTIYF. V is TRBV25-1 and J is TRBJ1-3; 7 bases fit TRBD1. The V gene end was trimmed by 2 bases and the J gene end by 2 bases; junction bases not matched to a gene: 9. The CDR3 runs to 17 residues. CDR1 MGHDK and CDR2 SYGVNS come from the germline V gene.

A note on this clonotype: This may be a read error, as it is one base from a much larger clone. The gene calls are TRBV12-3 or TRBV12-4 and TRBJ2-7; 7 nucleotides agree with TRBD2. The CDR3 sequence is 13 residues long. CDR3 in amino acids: CDSKRDGAYEQYF. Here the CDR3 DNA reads TGTGACAGCAAGCGGGACGGGGCCTACGAGCAGTACTTC.

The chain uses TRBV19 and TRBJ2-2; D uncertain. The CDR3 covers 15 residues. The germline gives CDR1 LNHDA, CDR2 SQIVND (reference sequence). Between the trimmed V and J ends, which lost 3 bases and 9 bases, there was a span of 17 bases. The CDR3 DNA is TGTGCCAGTAGTATGAAGGGCGGAGTGTCCAGGGAGCTGTTTTTT. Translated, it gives CASSMKGGVSRELFF.

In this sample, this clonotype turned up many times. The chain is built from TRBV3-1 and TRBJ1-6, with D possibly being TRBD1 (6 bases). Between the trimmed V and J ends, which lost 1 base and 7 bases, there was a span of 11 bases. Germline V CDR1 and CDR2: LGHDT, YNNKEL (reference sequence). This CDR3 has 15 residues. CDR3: CASSQARGGNSPLHF. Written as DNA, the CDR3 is TGTGCCAGCAGCCAAGCTAGGGGGGGCAATTCACCCCTCCACTTT.